This T cell receptor (beta chain) was sequenced during a study of radiotherapy plus CTLA-4 blockade in lung cancer. The data were produced by immunoSEQ multiplex PCR, yet TCRdb's version contains in-frame clones alone and is incomplete. Of roughly 66,000 clones in the sample, around four fifths were seen once. Remarks on this clone: Its matching antigen is unknown.

Between the trimmed V and J ends, which lost 2 bases and 1 base, there was a span of 17 bases. Germline V gives CDR1 LNHNV, CDR2 YYDKDF (reference sequence). The CDR3 is 17 residues long. Study-wide results and limits: Blood TCR clones of tumor origin expanded after radiotherapy plus ipilimumab. Reports state that early shifts in blood T cell clones, with interferon-beta, best predicted response.

Those patients who had chemo-refractory metastatic non-small-cell lung cancer were given focal radiation along with CTLA-4 blockade through ipilimumab. The origin of this receptor is a human donor with non-small cell lung cancer who had a partial response to radiotherapy plus ipilimumab. The source was peripheral blood, collected from a patient treated with radiotherapy plus ipilimumab. The chain employs TRBV15 and TRBJ2-5; a possible D gene is TRBD2 (6 bases). CDR3 region: CATSRLPLTSFQETQYF. The DNA of the CDR3 is TGTGCCACCAGCAGACTCCCCCTAACTAGCTTCCAAGAGACCCAGTACTTC.